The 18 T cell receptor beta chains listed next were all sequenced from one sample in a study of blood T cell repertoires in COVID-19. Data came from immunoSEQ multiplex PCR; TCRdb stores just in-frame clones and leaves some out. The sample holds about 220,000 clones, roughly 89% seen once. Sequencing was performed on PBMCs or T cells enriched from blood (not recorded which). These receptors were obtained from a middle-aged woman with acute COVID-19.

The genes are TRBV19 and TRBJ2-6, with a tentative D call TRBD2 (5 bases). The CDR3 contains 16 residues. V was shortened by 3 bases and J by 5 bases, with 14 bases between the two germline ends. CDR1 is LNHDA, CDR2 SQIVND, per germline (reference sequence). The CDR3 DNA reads TGTGCCAGTAGTATGGTCGACGGGGTAAGGGCCAACGTCCTGACTTTC. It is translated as CASSMVDGVRANVLTF.

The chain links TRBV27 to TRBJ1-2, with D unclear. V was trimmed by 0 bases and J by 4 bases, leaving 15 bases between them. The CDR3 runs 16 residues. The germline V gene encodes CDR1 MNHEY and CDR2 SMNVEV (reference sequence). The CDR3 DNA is TGTGCCAGCAGTTTATCGAGGCAGCCTCGATTCTATGGCTACACCTTC. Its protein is CASSLSRQPRFYGYTF.

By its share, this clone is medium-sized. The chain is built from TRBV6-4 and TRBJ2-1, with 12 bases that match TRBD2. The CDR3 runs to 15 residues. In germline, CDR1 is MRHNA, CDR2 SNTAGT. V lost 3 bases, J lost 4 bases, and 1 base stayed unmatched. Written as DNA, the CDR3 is TGTGCCAGCAGTGAGCTAGCGGGGGGGTACAATGAGCAGTTCTTC. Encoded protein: CASSELAGGYNEQFF.

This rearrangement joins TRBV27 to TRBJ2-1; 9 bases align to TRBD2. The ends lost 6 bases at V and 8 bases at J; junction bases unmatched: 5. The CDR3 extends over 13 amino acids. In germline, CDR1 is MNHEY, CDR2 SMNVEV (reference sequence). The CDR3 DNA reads TGTGCCAGCAGGCGGGGGGGCATCGATGAGCAGTTCTTC. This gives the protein CASRRGGIDEQFF.

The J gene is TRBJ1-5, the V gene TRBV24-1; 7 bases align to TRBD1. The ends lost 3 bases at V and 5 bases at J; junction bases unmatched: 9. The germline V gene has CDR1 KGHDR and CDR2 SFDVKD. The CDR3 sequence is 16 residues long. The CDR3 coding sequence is TGTGCCACCAGTGATCCCCAGACAGGGTATCATCAGCCCCAGCATTTT. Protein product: CATSDPQTGYHQPQHF.

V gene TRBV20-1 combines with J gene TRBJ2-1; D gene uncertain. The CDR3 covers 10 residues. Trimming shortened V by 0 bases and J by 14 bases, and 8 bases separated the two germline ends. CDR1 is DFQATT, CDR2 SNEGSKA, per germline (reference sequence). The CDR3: CSARERFEFF. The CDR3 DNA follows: TGCAGTGCTAGAGAACGGTTTGAGTTCTTC.

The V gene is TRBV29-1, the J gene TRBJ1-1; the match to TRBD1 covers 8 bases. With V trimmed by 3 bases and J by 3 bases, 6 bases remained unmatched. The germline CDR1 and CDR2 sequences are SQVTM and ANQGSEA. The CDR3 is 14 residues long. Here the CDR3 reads CSVERQGIDTEAFF. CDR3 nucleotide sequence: TGCAGCGTTGAGCGACAGGGGATTGACACTGAAGCTTTCTTT.

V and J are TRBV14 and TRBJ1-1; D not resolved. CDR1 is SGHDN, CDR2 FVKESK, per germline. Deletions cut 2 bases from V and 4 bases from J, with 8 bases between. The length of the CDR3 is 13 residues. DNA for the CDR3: TGTGCCAGCAGCCAAATCCGGGGCACTGAAGCTTTCTTT. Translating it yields CASSQIRGTEAFF.

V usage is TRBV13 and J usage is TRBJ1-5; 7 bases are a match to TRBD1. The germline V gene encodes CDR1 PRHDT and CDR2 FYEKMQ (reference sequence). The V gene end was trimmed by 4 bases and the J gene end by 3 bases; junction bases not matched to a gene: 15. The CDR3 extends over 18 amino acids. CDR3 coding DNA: TGTGCCAGCAGCTCCAAGACCGGGCGACAGGGCTTCAATCAGCCCCAGCATTTT. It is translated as CASSSKTGRQGFNQPQHF.

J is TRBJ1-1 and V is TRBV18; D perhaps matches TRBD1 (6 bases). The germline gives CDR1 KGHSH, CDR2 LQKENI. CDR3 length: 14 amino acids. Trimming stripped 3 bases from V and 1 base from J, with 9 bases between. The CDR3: CASSPTGQNTEAFF. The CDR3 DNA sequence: TGTGCCAGCTCACCCACGGGACAGAACACTGAAGCTTTCTTT.

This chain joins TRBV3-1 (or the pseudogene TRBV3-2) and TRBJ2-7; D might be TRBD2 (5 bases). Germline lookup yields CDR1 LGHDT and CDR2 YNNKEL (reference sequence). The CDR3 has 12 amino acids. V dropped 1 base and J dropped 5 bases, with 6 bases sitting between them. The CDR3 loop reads CASSQGSDEQYV. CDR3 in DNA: TGTGCCAGCAGCCAAGGTAGCGACGAGCAGTACGTC.

The CDR3 spells CASSHTGAANTIYF. In nucleotides, the CDR3 is TGTGCCAGCAGCCACACAGGGGCCGCAAACACCATATATTTT. This chain connects TRBV2 to TRBJ1-3; 7 bases agree with TRBD1. The CDR3 has 14 amino acids. V lost 6 bases and J lost 6; bases outside the gene matches: 8. Germline V gives CDR1 SNHLY, CDR2 FYNNEI.

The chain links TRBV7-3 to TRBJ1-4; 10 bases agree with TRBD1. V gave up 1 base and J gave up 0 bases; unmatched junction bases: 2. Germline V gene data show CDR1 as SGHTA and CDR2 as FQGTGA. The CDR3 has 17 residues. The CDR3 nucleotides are TGTGCCAGCAGCTTAAGGGACAGGGGTTCAACTAATGAAAAACTGTTTTTT. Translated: CASSLRDRGSTNEKLFF.

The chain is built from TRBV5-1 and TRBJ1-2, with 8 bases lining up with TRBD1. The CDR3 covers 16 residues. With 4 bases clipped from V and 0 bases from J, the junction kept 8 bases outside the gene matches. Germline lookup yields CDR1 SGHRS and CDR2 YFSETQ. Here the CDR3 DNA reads TGCGCCAGCAGCACGCTCCGACAGGGGTCTAACTATGGCTACACCTTC. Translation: CASSTLRQGSNYGYTF.

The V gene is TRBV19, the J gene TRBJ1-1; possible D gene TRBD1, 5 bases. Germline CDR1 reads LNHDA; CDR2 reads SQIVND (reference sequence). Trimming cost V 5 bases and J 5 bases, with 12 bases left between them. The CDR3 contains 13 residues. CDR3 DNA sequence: TGTGCCAGTAGTTTTGGTGGGGGGACTGAAGCTTTCTTT. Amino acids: CASSFGGGTEAFF.

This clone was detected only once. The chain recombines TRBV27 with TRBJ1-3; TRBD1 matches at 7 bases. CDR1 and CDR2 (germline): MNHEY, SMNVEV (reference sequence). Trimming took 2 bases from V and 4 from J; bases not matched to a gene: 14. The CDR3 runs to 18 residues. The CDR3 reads CASSLRGPGQYGGNTIYF. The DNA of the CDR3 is TGTGCCAGCAGTTTACGGGGCCCGGGACAGTACGGGGGAAACACCATATATTTT.

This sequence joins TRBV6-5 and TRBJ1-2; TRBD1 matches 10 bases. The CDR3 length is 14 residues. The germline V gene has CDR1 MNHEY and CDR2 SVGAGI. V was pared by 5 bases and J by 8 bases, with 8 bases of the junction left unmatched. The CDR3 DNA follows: TGTGCCAGCAGTACCGGGACAGGGGTTTACGGCTACACCTTC. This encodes CASSTGTGVYGYTF.

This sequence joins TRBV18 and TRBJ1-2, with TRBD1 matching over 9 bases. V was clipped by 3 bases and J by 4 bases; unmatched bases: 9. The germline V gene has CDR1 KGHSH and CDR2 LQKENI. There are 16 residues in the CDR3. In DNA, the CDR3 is TGTGCCAGCTCACCCCCGGGACAGGGTCGACTCTATGGCTACACCTTC. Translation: CASSPPGQGRLYGYTF.